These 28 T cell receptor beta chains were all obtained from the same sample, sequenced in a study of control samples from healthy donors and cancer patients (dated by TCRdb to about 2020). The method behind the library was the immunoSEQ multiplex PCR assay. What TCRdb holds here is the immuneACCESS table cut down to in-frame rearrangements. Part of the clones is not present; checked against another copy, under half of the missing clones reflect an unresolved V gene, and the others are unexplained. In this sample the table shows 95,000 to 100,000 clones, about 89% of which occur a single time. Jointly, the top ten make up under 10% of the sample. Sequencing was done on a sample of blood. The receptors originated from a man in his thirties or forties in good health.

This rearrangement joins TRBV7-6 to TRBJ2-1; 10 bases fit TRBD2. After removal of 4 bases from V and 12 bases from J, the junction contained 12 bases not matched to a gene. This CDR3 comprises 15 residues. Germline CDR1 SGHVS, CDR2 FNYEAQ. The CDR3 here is CASSSSGRAEVAQFF. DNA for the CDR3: TGTGCCAGCAGCTCAAGCGGGAGGGCCGAAGTTGCGCAGTTCTTC.

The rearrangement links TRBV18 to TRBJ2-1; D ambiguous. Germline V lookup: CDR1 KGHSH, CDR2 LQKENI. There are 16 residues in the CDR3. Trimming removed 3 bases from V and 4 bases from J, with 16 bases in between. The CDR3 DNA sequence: TGTGCCAGCTCACCTGTTGTGGAGCGCCCTTACAATGAGCAGTTCTTC. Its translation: CASSPVVERPYNEQFF.

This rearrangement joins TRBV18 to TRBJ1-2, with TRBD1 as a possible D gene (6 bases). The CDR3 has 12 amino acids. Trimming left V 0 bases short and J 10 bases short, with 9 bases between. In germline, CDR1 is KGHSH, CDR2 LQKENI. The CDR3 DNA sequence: TGTGCCAGCTCACCACCGGGACAACCCTACACCTTC. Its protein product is CASSPPGQPYTF.

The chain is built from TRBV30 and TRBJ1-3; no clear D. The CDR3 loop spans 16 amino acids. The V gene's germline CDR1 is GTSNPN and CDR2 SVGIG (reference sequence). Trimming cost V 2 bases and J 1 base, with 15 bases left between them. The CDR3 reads CAWSLPTRDSGNTIYF. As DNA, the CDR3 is TGTGCCTGGAGTCTACCGACGAGAGATTCTGGAAACACCATATATTTT.

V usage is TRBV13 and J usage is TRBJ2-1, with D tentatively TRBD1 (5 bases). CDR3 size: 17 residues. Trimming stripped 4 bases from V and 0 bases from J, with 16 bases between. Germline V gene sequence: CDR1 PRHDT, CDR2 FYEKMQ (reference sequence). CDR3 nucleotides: TGTGCCAGCAGCTCCCGGACAACAACGAGCTCCTACAATGAGCAGTTCTTC. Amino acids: CASSSRTTTSSYNEQFF.

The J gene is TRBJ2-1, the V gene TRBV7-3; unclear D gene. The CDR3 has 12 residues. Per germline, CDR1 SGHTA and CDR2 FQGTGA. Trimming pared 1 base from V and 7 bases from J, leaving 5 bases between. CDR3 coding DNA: TGTGCCAGCAGCTTAATTCGGAATGAGCAGTTCTTC. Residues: CASSLIRNEQFF.

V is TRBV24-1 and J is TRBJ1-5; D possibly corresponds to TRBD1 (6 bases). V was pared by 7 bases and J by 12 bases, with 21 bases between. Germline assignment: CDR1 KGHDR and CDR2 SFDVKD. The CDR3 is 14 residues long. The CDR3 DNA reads TGTGCCACCAGCAGAGGGGGAGGCCCTCGGGACCAGCATTTT. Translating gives CATSRGGGPRDQHF.

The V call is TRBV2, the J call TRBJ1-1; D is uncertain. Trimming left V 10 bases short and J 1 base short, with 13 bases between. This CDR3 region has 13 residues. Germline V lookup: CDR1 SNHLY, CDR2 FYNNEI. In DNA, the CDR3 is TGTGCCAACAACTTTGACTGGAACACTGAAGCTTTCTTT. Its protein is CANNFDWNTEAFF. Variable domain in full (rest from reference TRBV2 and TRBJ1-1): EPEVTQTPSHQVTQMGQEVILRCVPISNHLYFYWYRQILGQKVEFLVSFYNNEISEKSEIFDDQFSVERPDGSNFTLKIRSTKLEDSAMYFCANNFDWNTEAFFGQGTRLTVV.

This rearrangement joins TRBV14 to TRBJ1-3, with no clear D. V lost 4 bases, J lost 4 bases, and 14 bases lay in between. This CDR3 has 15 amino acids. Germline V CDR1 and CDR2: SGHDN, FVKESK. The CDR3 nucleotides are TGTGCCAGCAGCCCTAACTGGCAACCGGGAAACACCATATATTTT. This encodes CASSPNWQPGNTIYF.

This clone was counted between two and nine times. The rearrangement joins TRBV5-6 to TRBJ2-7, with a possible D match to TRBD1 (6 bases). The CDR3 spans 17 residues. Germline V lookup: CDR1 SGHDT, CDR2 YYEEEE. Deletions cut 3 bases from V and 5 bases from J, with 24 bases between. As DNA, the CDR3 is TGTGCCAGCAGCTCCCTACGGGTGGGGGCTAGTGGCGACGAGCAGTACTTC. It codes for CASSSLRVGASGDEQYF.

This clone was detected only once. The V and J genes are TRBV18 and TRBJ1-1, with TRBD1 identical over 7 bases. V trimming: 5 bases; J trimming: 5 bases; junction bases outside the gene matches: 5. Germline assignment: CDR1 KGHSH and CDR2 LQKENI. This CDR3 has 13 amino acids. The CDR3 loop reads CASSFGQATEAFF. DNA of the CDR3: TGTGCCAGCTCATTCGGACAGGCTACTGAAGCTTTCTTT.

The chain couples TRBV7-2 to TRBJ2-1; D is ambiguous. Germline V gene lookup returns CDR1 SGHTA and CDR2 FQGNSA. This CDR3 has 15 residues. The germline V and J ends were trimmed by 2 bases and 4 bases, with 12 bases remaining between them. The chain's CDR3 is CASSLSSRPYNEQFF. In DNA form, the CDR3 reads TGTGCCAGCAGCTTATCCTCTAGACCGTACAATGAGCAGTTCTTC.

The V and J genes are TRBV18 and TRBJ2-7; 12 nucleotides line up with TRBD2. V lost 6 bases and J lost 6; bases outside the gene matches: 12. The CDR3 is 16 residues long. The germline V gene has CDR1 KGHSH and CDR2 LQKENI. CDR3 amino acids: CASSFQGASGRAEQYF. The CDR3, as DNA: TGTGCCAGCTCGTTCCAGGGGGCTAGCGGGAGGGCCGAGCAGTACTTC.

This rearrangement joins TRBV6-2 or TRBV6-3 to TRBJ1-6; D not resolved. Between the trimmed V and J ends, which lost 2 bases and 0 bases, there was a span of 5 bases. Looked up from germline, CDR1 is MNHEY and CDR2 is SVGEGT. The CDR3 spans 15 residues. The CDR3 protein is CASSYGDSYNSPLHF. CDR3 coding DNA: TGTGCCAGCAGTTACGGGGACTCCTATAATTCACCCCTCCACTTT.

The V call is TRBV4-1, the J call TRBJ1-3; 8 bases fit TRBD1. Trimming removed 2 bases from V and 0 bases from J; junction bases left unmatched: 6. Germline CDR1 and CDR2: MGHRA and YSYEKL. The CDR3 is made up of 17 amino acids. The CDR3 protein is CASSQTPTGASGNTIYF. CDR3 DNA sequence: TGCGCCAGCAGCCAAACCCCGACAGGGGCCTCTGGAAACACCATATATTTT.

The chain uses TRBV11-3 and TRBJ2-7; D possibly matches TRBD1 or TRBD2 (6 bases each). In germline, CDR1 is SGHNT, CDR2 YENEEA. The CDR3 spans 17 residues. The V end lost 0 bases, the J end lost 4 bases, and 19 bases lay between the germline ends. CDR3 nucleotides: TGTGCCAGCAGCTTAGAATACGGGGGCCCCCTACTTTACGAGCAGTACGTC. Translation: CASSLEYGGPLLYEQYV.

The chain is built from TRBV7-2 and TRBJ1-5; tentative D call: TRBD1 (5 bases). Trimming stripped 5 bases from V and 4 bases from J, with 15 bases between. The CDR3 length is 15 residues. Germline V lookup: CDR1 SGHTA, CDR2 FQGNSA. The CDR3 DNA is TGTGCCAGCAGCCCTGATCCGGGGGGGAATCAGCCCCAGCATTTT. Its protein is CASSPDPGGNQPQHF.

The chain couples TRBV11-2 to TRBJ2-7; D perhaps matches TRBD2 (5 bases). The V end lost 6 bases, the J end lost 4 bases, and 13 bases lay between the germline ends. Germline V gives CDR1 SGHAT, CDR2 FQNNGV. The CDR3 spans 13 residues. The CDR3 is CASSSEGKYEQYV. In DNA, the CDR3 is TGTGCCAGCAGTTCCGAGGGCAAATACGAGCAGTACGTC.

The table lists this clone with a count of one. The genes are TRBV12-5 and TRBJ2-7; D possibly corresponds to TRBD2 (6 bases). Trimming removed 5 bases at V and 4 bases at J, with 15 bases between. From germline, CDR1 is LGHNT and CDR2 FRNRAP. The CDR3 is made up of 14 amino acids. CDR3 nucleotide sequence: TGTGCTAGTGGTCCCGGCGGGGCACCTTACGAGCAGTACGTC. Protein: CASGPGGAPYEQYV.

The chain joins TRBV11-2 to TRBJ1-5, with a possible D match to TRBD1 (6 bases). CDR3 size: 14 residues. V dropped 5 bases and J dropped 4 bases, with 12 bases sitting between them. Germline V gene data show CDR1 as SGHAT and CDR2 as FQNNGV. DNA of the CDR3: TGTGCCAGCAGCCCCGAGGGGGGGAATCAGCCCCAGCATTTT. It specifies CASSPEGGNQPQHF.

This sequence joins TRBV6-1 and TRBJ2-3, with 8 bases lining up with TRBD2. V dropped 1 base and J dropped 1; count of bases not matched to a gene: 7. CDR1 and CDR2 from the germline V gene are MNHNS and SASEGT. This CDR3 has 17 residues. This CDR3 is CASSEGFRRGGTDTQYF. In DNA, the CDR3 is TGTGCCAGCAGTGAAGGATTCAGGCGGGGGGGCACAGATACGCAGTATTTT.

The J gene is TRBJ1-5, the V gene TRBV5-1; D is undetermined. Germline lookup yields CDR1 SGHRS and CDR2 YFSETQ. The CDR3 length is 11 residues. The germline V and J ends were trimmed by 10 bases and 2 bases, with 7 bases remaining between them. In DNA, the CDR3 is TGCGCCCGCTTCCGCAATCAGCCCCAGCATTTT. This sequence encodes CARFRNQPQHF. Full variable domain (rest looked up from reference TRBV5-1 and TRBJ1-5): KAGVTQTPRYLIKTRGQQVTLSCSPISGHRSVSWYQQTPGQGLQFLFEYFSETQRNKGNFPGRFSGRQFSNSRSEMNVSTLELGDSALYLCARFRNQPQHFGDGTRLSIL.

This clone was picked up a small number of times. Here the CDR3 reads CASRRAGVNTEAFF. The CDR3 nucleotides are TGCGCCAGCAGGAGGGCAGGGGTGAACACTGAAGCTTTCTTT. V gene TRBV5-1 combines with J gene TRBJ1-1; a weak D match, TRBD1 (6 bases). Germline-derived CDR1 and CDR2 are SGHRS and YFSETQ. CDR3 length equals 14 residues. Trimming removed 5 bases from V and 0 bases from J, with 11 bases in between.

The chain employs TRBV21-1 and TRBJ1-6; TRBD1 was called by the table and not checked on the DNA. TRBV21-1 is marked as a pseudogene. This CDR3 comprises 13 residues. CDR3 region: CASQVRQNSPLHF. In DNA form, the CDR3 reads TGTGCCAGCCAAGTCCGACAGAATTCACCCCTCCACTTT.

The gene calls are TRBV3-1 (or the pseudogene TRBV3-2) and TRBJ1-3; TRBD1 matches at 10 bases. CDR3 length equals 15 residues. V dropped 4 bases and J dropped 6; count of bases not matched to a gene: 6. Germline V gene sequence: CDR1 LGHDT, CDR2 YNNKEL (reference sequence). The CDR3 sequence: CASSPGTGETNTIYF. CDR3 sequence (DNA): TGTGCCAGCAGCCCGGGGACAGGGGAGACAAACACCATATATTTT.

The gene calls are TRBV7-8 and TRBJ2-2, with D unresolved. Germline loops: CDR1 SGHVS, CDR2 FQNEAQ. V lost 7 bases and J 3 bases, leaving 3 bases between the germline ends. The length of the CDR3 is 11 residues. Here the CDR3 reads CASTHTGELFF. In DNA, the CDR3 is TGTGCCAGCACCCACACCGGGGAGCTGTTTTTT.

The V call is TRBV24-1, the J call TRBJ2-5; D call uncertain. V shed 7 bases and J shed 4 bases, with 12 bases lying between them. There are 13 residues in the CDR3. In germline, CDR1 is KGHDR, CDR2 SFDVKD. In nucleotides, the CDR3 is TGTGCCACCAGGGACGCCGCCCGAGAGACCCAGTACTTC. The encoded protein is CATRDAARETQYF.

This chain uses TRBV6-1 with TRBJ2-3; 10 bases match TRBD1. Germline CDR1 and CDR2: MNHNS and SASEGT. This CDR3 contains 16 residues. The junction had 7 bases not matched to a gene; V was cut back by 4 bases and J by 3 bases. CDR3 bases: TGTGCCAGCAGTGCTGACAGGGGGCGCGGGACAGATACGCAGTATTTT. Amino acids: CASSADRGRGTDTQYF.